The next 13 T cell receptor beta chains were all read from a single sample in a study of shared clonotypes between healthy human individuals. The method was immunoSEQ multiplex PCR; TCRdb's version includes in-frame clones alone and lacks a portion of them. The sample lists around 510,000 clones; roughly 72% were seen once. Sequencing used PBMCs. These receptors were collected from a woman in her thirties or forties in good health. Some clones in this sample may be carry-over from other donors' samples.

V usage is TRBV9 and J usage is TRBJ2-3; 9 bases match TRBD2. The CDR3 consists of 15 residues. Germline lookup yields CDR1 SGDLS and CDR2 YYNGEE. The trim removed 0 bases at V and 6 bases at J, leaving 5 bases unmatched. The CDR3 region is CASSVAFAGGDTQYF. For the CDR3, the DNA is TGTGCCAGCAGCGTAGCTTTTGCGGGAGGGGATACGCAGTATTTT.

The rearrangement links TRBV18 to TRBJ1-4; D possibly corresponds to TRBD1 (6 bases). V was pared by 3 bases and J by 4 bases, with 24 bases between. This CDR3 has 19 amino acids. Germline assignment: CDR1 KGHSH and CDR2 LQKENI. The CDR3 DNA reads TGTGCCAGCTCACCGAGCGGTTTTTTGGGGGCGTCAGATAATGAAAAACTGTTTTTT. Encoded protein: CASSPSGFLGASDNEKLFF.

The chain links TRBV6-1 to TRBJ2-2; D remains unclear. Germline V gene data show CDR1 as MNHNS and CDR2 as SASEGT. The CDR3 runs 14 residues. V was shortened by 6 bases and J by 2 bases, with 10 bases between the two germline ends. The CDR3 sequence is CASRLDGNTGELFF. The CDR3 DNA sequence: TGTGCCAGCAGATTGGACGGAAACACCGGGGAGCTGTTTTTT.

The V call is TRBV28, the J call TRBJ1-5; the D gene is possibly TRBD1 (6 bases). V gave up 1 base and J gave up 4 bases, with 8 bases separating them. CDR1 and CDR2 from the germline V gene are MDHEN and SYDVKM. The CDR3 is made up of 14 amino acids. The CDR3 coding sequence is TGTGCCAGCAGTTTATCAGGGGAGAATCAGCCCCAGCATTTT. Translating gives CASSLSGENQPQHF.

The chain joins TRBV9 to TRBJ2-3, with a possible D match to TRBD1 (5 bases). This CDR3 contains 17 residues. V lost 0 bases, J lost 0 bases, and 14 bases lay in between. Germline V CDR1 and CDR2: SGDLS, YYNGEE. The CDR3 sequence: CASSVEGVGTSTDTQYF. CDR3 coding DNA: TGTGCCAGCAGCGTAGAAGGGGTTGGCACTAGCACAGATACGCAGTATTTT.

The chain employs TRBV5-6 and TRBJ2-1; 12 positions match TRBD2. This CDR3 spans 18 amino acids. V lost 4 bases, J lost 4 bases, and 12 bases stayed unmatched. Germline CDR1 SGHDT, CDR2 YYEEEE. Here the CDR3 reads CASSPLGLAGISYNEQFF. Written as DNA, the CDR3 is TGTGCCAGCAGCCCACTCGGACTAGCGGGAATTTCTTACAATGAGCAGTTCTTC.

The rearrangement links TRBV5-6 to TRBJ1-2; D perhaps matches TRBD1 (6 bases). Germline V gene data show CDR1 as SGHDT and CDR2 as YYEEEE. Trimming took 0 bases from V and 5 from J, leaving 11 bases between them. The CDR3 is made up of 14 amino acids. For the CDR3, the DNA is TGTGCCAGCAGCTTGGAGTCCAGGGGTTATGGCTACACCTTC. Translated, it gives CASSLESRGYGYTF.

On this clone: This likely traces to a read error, being one base from a far larger clone. This chain links TRBV5-6 with TRBJ1-2, with D perhaps matching TRBD1 (5 bases). This CDR3 has 14 amino acids. Trimming took off 0 bases at V and 7 bases at J, with 13 bases between the two ends. Germline V lookup: CDR1 SGHDT, CDR2 YYEEEE. The CDR3 sequence is CASSLGQGWSGYTF. The CDR3 nucleotides read TGTGCCAGCAGCTTGGGCCAGGGTTGGAGTGGCTACACCTTC. Full variable domain (outside the CDR3, taken from reference TRBV5-6 and TRBJ1-2): DAGVTQSPTHLIKTRGQQVTLRCSPKSGHDTVSWYQQALGQGPQFIFQYYEEEERQRGNFPDRFSGHQFPNYSSELNVNALLLGDSALYLCASSLGQGWSGYTFGSGTRLTVV.

The chain has TRBV5-1 and TRBJ2-3; 7 nucleotides match TRBD2. The CDR3 contains 16 residues. Looked up from germline, CDR1 is SGHRS and CDR2 is YFSETQ. The V gene end was trimmed by 3 bases and the J gene end by 1 base; junction bases not matched to a gene: 8. This CDR3 is CASSSTHREGTDTQYF. CDR3 coding DNA: TGCGCCAGCAGCTCGACCCACCGGGAGGGCACAGATACGCAGTATTTT.

The chain uses TRBV21-1 and TRBJ2-1. TRBV21-1 is a pseudogene locus. This CDR3 has 13 residues. The CDR3 loop is CASSRGLANEQFF. The CDR3 DNA follows: TGTGCCAGCAGCCGGGGGCTAGCCAATGAGCAGTTCTTC.

The chain couples TRBV4-1 to TRBJ1-5; D is unclear. Germline-derived CDR1 and CDR2 are MGHRA and YSYEKL. CDR3 length equals 14 residues. V was pared by 3 bases and J by 6 bases, with 12 bases between. The CDR3 DNA reads as TGCGCCAGCAGCCAGTCAGTTAGGGTTCAGCCCCAGCATTTT. This gives the protein CASSQSVRVQPQHF.

This clone was seen a single time. At the DNA level, this CDR3 is encoded by other sequences in the same sample as well. V usage is TRBV7-9 and J usage is TRBJ2-7; no firm D call. CDR3 length: 12 amino acids. Trimming shortened V by 2 bases and J by 3 bases, and 5 bases separated the two germline ends. Germline V CDR1 and CDR2: SEHNR, FQNEAQ (reference sequence). In nucleotides, the CDR3 is TGTGCCAGCAGCTTAACTGGCTACGAGCAGTACTTC. This translates into CASSLTGYEQYF.

This chain uses TRBV9 with TRBJ1-3; unclear D gene. Germline V gene lookup returns CDR1 SGDLS and CDR2 YYNGEE. CDR3 length equals 14 residues. Trimming stripped 4 bases from V and 4 bases from J, with 12 bases between. As DNA, the CDR3 is TGTGCCAGCAGCTCCCACGGGTCCGGAAACACCATATATTTT. The encoded protein is CASSSHGSGNTIYF. Full variable domain (missing parts from reference TRBV9 and TRBJ1-3): DSGVTQTPKHLITATGQRVTLRCSPRSGDLSVYWYQQSLDQGLQFLIQYYNGEERAKGNILERFSAQQFPDLHSELNLSSLELGDSALYFCASSSHGSGNTIYFGEGSWLTVV.